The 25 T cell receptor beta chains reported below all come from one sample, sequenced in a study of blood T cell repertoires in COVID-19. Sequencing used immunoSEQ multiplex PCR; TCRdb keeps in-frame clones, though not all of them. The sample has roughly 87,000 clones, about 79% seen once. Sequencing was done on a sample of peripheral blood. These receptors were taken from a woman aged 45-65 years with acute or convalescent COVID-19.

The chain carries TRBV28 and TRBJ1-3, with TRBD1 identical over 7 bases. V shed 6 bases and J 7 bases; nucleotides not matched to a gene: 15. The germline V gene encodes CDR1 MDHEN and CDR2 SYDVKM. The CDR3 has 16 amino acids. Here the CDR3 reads CASRPPDREWGNTIYF. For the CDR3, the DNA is TGTGCCAGCAGACCACCCGACAGGGAATGGGGCAACACCATATATTTT.

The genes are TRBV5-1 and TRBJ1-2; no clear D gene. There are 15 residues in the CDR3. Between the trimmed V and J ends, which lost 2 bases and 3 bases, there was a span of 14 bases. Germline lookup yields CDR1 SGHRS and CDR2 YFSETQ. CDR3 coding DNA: TGCGCCAGCAGCTTTAATTGGAAGGGAGACTATGGCTACACCTTC. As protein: CASSFNWKGDYGYTF.

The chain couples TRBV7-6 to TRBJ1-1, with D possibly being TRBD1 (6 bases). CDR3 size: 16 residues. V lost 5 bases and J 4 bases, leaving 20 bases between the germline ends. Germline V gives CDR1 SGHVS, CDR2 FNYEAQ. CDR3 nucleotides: TGTGCCAGCAGCCCCTCGACGGGGGGGCAGGGCACTGAAGCTTTCTTT. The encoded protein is CASSPSTGGQGTEAFF.

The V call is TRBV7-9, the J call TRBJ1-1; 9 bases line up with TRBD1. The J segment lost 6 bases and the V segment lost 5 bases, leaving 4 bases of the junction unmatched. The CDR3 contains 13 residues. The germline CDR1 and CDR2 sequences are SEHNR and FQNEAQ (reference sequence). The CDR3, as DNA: TGTGCCAGCAGCAGGGGACAGGGCGCTGAAGCTTTCTTT. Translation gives CASSRGQGAEAFF.

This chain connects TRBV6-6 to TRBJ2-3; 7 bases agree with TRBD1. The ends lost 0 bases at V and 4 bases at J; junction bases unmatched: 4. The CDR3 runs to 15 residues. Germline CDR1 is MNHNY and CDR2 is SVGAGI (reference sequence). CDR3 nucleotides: TGTGCCAGCAGTTACTCTGACAGGGCCGCAGATACGCAGTATTTT. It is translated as CASSYSDRAADTQYF.

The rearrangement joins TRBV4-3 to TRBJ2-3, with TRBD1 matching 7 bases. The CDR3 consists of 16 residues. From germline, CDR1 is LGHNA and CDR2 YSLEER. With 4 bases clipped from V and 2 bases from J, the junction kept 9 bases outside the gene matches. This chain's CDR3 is CASSRQGLGSTDTQYF. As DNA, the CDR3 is TGCGCCAGCAGCCGACAGGGATTAGGCTCCACAGATACGCAGTATTTT.

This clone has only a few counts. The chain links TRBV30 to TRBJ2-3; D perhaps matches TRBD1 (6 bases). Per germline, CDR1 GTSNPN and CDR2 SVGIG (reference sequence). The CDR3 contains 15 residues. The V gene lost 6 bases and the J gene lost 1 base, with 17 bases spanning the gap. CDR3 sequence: CACPRSRGGTDTQYF. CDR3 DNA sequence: TGTGCCTGTCCACGGAGCAGGGGAGGCACAGATACGCAGTATTTT.

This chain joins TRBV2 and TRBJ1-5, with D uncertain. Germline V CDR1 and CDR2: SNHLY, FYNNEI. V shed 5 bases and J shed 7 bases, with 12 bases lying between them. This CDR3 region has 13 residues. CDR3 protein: CASSYSGVQPQHF. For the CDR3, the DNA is TGTGCCAGCAGTTACTCCGGGGTCCAGCCCCAGCATTTT.

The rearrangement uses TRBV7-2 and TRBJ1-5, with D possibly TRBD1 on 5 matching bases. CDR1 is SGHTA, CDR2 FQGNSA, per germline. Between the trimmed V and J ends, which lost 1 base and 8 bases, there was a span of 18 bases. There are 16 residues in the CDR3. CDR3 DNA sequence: TGTGCCAGCAGCTTAGTTGTTGGTGCGGGGGGGGAGCCCCAGCATTTT. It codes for CASSLVVGAGGEPQHF.

Written as DNA, the CDR3 is TGTGCCACCAGCAGAGATAGTGTCTATGGCTACACCTTC. Protein sequence: CATSRDSVYGYTF. This sequence joins TRBV15 and TRBJ1-2; D gene unclear. The CDR3 is made up of 13 amino acids. Germline lookup yields CDR1 LNHNV and CDR2 YYDKDF (reference sequence). The V end was cut by 0 bases, the J end by 4 bases, with 6 bases between. Based on the CDR3 plus reference TRBV15 and TRBJ1-2, the full variable domain is DAMVIQNPRYQVTQFGKPVTLSCSQTLNHNVMYWYQQKSSQAPKLLFHYYDKDFNNEADTPDNFQSRRPNTSFCFLDIRSPGLGDTAMYLCATSRDSVYGYTFGSGTRLTVV.

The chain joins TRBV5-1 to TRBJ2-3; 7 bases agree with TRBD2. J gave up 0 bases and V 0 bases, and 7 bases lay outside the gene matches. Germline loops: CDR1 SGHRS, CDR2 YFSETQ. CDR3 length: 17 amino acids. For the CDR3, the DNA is TGCGCCAGCAGCTTGGCCGGGCTAGCGGTAAGCACAGATACGCAGTATTTT. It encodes CASSLAGLAVSTDTQYF.

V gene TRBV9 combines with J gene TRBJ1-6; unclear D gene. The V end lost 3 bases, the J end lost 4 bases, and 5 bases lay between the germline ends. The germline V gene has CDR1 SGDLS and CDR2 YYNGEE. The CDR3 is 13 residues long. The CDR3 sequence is CASSAKYNSPLHF. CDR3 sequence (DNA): TGTGCCAGCAGCGCTAAATATAATTCACCCCTCCACTTT.

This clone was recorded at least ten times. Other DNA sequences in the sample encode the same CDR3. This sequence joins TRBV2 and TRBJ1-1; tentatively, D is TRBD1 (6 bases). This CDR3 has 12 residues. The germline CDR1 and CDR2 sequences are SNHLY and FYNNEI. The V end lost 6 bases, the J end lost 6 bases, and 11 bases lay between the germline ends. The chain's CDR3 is CASSEQGPEAFF. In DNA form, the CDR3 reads TGTGCCAGCAGCGAACAGGGCCCTGAAGCTTTCTTT. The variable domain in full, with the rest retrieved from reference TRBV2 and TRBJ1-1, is EPEVTQTPSHQVTQMGQEVILRCVPISNHLYFYWYRQILGQKVEFLVSFYNNEISEKSEIFDDQFSVERPDGSNFTLKIRSTKLEDSAMYFCASSEQGPEAFFGQGTRLTVV.

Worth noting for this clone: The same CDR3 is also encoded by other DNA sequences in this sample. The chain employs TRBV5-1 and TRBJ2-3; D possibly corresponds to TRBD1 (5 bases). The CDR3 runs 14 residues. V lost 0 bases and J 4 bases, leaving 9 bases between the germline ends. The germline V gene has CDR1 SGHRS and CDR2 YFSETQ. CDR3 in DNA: TGCGCCAGCAGCTTGGGCCAGGGCGCAGATACGCAGTATTTT. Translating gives CASSLGQGADTQYF.

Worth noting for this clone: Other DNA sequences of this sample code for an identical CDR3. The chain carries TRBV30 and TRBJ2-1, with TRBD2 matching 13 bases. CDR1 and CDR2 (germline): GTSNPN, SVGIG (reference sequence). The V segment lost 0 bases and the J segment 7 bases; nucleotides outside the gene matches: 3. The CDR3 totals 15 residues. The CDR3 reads CAWSVLAGGRNEQFF. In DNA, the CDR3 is TGTGCCTGGAGTGTACTAGCGGGGGGGCGTAATGAGCAGTTCTTC.

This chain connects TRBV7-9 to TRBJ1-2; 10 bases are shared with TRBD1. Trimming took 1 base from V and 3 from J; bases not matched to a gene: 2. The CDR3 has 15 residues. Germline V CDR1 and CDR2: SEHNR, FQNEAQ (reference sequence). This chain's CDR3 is CASSLEDRGYYGYTF. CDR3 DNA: TGTGCCAGCAGCTTAGAGGACAGGGGGTACTATGGCTACACCTTC.

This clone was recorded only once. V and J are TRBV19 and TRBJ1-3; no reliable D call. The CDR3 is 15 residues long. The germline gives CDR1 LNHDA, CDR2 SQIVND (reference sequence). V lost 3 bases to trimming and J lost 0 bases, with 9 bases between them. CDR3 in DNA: TGTGCCAGTAGTATTGTAATGAGCTCTGGAAACACCATATATTTT. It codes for CASSIVMSSGNTIYF.

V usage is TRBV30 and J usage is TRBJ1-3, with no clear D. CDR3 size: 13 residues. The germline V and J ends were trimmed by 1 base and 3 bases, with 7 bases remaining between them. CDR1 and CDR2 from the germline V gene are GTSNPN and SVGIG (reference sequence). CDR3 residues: CAWSGRGGNTIYF. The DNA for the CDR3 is TGTGCCTGGAGTGGTCGGGGTGGAAACACCATATATTTT.

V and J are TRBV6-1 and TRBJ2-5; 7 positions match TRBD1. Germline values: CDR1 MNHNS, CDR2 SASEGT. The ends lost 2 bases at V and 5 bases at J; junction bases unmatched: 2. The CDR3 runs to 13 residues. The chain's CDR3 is CASSEYRGETQYF. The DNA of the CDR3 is TGTGCCAGCAGTGAATACAGGGGTGAGACCCAGTACTTC.

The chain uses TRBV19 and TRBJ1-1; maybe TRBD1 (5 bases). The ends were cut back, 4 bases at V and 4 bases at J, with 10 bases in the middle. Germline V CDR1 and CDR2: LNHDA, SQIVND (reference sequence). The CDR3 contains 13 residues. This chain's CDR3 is CASSRGLFTEAFF. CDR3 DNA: TGTGCCAGTAGTAGGGGCCTCTTCACTGAAGCTTTCTTT.

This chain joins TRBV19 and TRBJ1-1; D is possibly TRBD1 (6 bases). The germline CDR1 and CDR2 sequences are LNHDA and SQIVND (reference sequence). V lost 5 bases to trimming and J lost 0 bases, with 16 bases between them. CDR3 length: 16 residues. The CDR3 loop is CASSLRQDGMNTEAFF. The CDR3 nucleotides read TGTGCCAGTAGTTTACGACAGGACGGGATGAACACTGAAGCTTTCTTT.

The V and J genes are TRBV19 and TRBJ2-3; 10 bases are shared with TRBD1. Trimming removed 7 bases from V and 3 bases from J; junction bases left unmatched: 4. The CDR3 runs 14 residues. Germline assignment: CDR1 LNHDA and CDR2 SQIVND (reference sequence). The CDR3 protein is CASTRTGGTDTQYF. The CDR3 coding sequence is TGTGCCAGTACCCGGACAGGGGGGACAGATACGCAGTATTTT.

The CDR3 sequence: CASSSKGGTGNNYGYTF. For the CDR3, the DNA is TGTGCCAGCAGCTCCAAGGGTGGGACAGGGAATAATTATGGCTACACCTTC. This rearrangement joins TRBV7-8 to TRBJ1-2; TRBD1 agrees at 9 bases. This CDR3 has 17 amino acids. The germline CDR1 and CDR2 sequences are SGHVS and FQNEAQ. Losses at the gene ends were 4 bases for V and 5 bases for J; bases not matched to a gene: 14.

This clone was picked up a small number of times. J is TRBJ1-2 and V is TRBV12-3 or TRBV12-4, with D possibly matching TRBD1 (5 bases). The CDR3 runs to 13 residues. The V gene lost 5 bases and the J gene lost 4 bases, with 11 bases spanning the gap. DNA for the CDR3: TGTGCCAGCAGTGGGGGGACGGTCTATGGCTACACCTTC. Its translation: CASSGGTVYGYTF.

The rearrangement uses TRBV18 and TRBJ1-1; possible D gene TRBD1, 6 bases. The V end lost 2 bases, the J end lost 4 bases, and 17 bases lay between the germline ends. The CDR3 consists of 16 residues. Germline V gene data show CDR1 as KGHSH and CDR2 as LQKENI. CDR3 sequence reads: CASSPGTSLVGTEAFF. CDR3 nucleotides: TGTGCCAGCTCACCAGGGACATCTTTGGTAGGCACTGAAGCTTTCTTT.